These T cell receptor beta chains were read from a single sample in a study of spatial heterogeneity in lung cancer. TCRdb used MiXCR to reprocess the 5' RACE reads, holding one entry per CDR3 protein. The sample consists of 25,000 to 30,000 distinct CDR3 sequences, roughly 6% of them appearing once. The sequencing here drew on PBMCs, taken at follow-up. These receptors were collected from a male donor with early-stage non-small cell lung cancer. Both conserved end residues are part of each CDR3. The D gene is left open where the match is weak. Clone sizes are given selectively: once, few, many, or a class where the clone is expanded.

size: -; D: TRBD1; V: TRBV5-1; J: TRBJ2-6; DNA: TGCGCCAGCAGCTTGACTGGACAGGGCTCCGGCTCTGGGGCCAACGTCCTGACTTTC; CDR3: CASSLTGQGSGSGANVLTF
size: many; D: -; V: TRBV6-2/TRBV6-3; J: TRBJ1-2; DNA: TGTGCCAGCAGTTACTATCAGACAGCGAACTATGGCTACACCTTC; CDR3: CASSYYQTANYGYTF
size: many; D: -; V: TRBV3-1; J: TRBJ2-3; DNA: TGTGCCAGCAGCTTGGAAGGGAGCACAGATACGCAGTATTTT; CDR3: CASSLEGSTDTQYF
size: many; D: TRBD2; V: TRBV9; J: TRBJ2-3; DNA: TGTGCCAGCAGCGTCTCCGGGACTAGTGTACATACGCAGTATTTT; CDR3: CASSVSGTSVHTQYF
size: many; D: TRBD1; V: TRBV6-2/TRBV6-3; J: TRBJ2-1; DNA: TGTGCCAGCAGTTTACTTGGGACAGGGAAAAATGAGCAGTTCTTC; CDR3: CASSLLGTGKNEQFF
size: many; D: -; V: TRBV24-1; J: TRBJ1-2; DNA: TGTGCCACCAGTGACCCTATTTTCTATGGCTACACCTTC; CDR3: CATSDPIFYGYTF
size: once; D: TRBD1; V: TRBV12-3/TRBV12-4; J: TRBJ2-2; DNA: TGTGCCAGCAGTCCCGCGAGGACAGGGAACACCGGGGAGCTGTTTTTT; CDR3: CASSPARTGNTGELFF
size: many; D: TRBD2; V: TRBV6-5; J: TRBJ2-7; DNA: TGTGCCAGCAGTCCAGCTAGCGGGGGTTCCTACGAGCAGTACTTC; CDR3: CASSPASGGSYEQYF
size: many; D: -; V: TRBV25-1; J: TRBJ2-3; DNA: TGTGCCAGCAGTGAATACGGACTATCAGATACGCAGTATTTT; CDR3: CASSEYGLSDTQYF
size: -; D: TRBD2; V: TRBV25-1; J: TRBJ2-3; DNA: TGTGCCAGCAGTCCACCGGGAGGGGGGACAGATACGCAGTATTTT; CDR3: CASSPPGGGTDTQYF
size: many; D: -; V: TRBV6-6; J: TRBJ1-2; DNA: TGTGCCAGCAGGGTCGGATGGGGAGGAAACTATGGCTACACCTTC; CDR3: CASRVGWGGNYGYTF
size: many; D: TRBD1; V: TRBV9; J: TRBJ2-7; DNA: TGTGCCAAGGGGGCACCCTACGAGCAGTACTTC; CDR3: CAKGAPYEQYF
size: -; D: -; V: TRBV5-1; J: TRBJ2-6; DNA: TGCGCCAGCAGCTCGGGGCTGGTTGTCTCTGGGGCCAACGTCCTGACTTTC; CDR3: CASSSGLVVSGANVLTF
size: many; D: TRBD1; V: TRBV29-1; J: TRBJ1-4; DNA: TGCAGCGTTACAGGGGGTTTGACTAATGAAAAACTGTTTTTT; CDR3: CSVTGGLTNEKLFF
size: many; D: -; V: TRBV30; J: TRBJ2-1; DNA: TGTGCCTGGGGGAGCTCCTACAATGAGCAGTTCTTC; CDR3: CAWGSSYNEQFF
size: many; D: TRBD1; V: TRBV7-3; J: TRBJ1-6; DNA: TGTGCCAGCAGAAAAGACAGGGGGACACATTCACCCCTCCACTTT; CDR3: CASRKDRGTHSPLHF
size: many; D: -; V: TRBV7-2; J: TRBJ2-2; DNA: TGTGCCAGCAGCTTAGACACGTACACCGGGGAGCTGTTTTTT; CDR3: CASSLDTYTGELFF
size: many; D: -; V: TRBV12-3/TRBV12-4; J: TRBJ1-5; DNA: TGTGCCAGCAGTGTGGACACCCCTAGCAATCAGCCCCAGCATTTT; CDR3: CASSVDTPSNQPQHF
size: many; D: -; V: TRBV29-1; J: TRBJ1-1; DNA: TGCAGCGCCCGGACATTGAACACTGAAGCTTTCTTT; CDR3: CSARTLNTEAFF
size: few; D: -; V: TRBV3-1; J: TRBJ1-1; DNA: TGTGCCAGCAGCCAAGTTCACAGGAACACTGAAGCTTTCTTT; CDR3: CASSQVHRNTEAFF
size: -; D: TRBD2; V: TRBV9; J: TRBJ2-5; DNA: TGTGCCAGCAGCGGCCAGACTAGCGGAGTGCAAGAGACCCAGTACTTC; CDR3: CASSGQTSGVQETQYF
size: many; D: -; V: TRBV6-2/TRBV6-3; J: TRBJ2-7; DNA: TGTGCCAGCAGATGGGACCGACACTACGAGCAGTACTTC; CDR3: CASRWDRHYEQYF
size: many; D: -; V: TRBV6-5; J: TRBJ1-5; DNA: TGTGCCAGCAGCCGCACTACGGGCAATCAGCCCCAGCATTTT; CDR3: CASSRTTGNQPQHF
size: few; D: -; V: TRBV10-3; J: TRBJ2-3; DNA: TGTGCCAGCTCCACTAGCACCCCTATGGCAGATACGCAGTATTTT; CDR3: CASSTSTPMADTQYF
size: -; D: -; V: TRBV30; J: TRBJ2-1; DNA: TGTGCCTGGAGTGTAAGTGTCAATGAGCAGTTCTTC; CDR3: CAWSVSVNEQFF
size: many; D: -; V: TRBV7-8; J: TRBJ1-2; DNA: TGTGCCAGCAGCCCCGACAGCTCCTATGGCTACACCTTC; CDR3: CASSPDSSYGYTF
size: -; D: -; V: TRBV6-1; J: TRBJ2-1; DNA: TGTGCCAGCACGCCCACGCCAGGGGACTACTACAATGAGCAGTTCTTC; CDR3: CASTPTPGDYYNEQFF
size: -; D: TRBD2; V: TRBV6-5; J: TRBJ2-3; DNA: TGTGCCAGCAGTTACCAGCGGGGCCGCACAGATACGCAGTATTTT; CDR3: CASSYQRGRTDTQYF
size: many; D: -; V: TRBV7-8; J: TRBJ1-2; DNA: TGTGCCAGCAGCCTAAACAGGGACGGGGATGGCTACACCTTC; CDR3: CASSLNRDGDGYTF
size: -; D: TRBD1; V: TRBV7-3; J: TRBJ2-5; DNA: TGTGCCAGCAGCTCCGGGACAGGGGAGGGGACCCAGTACTTC; CDR3: CASSSGTGEGTQYF
size: many; D: TRBD1; V: TRBV12-3/TRBV12-4; J: TRBJ1-5; DNA: TGTGCCAGCAGTGACCAGGGGGAGGATCAGCCCCAGCATTTT; CDR3: CASSDQGEDQPQHF
size: -; D: TRBD1; V: TRBV20-1; J: TRBJ1-4; DNA: TGCAGTCTTCAGGGGGGAGAAAAACTGTTTTTT; CDR3: CSLQGGEKLFF
size: many; D: TRBD2; V: TRBV10-3; J: TRBJ2-4; DNA: TGTGCCATCAGTGAGAGGGCAGGGAGGACTAGCGGGAAGGCCAAAAACATTCAGTACTTC; CDR3: CAISERAGRTSGKAKNIQYF
size: many; D: -; V: TRBV20-1; J: TRBJ2-3; DNA: TGCAGTGCTAGAGAGCCCCCCGGTCGGTTAAATACGCAGTATTTT; CDR3: CSAREPPGRLNTQYF
size: -; D: -; V: TRBV4-1; J: TRBJ1-5; DNA: TGCGCCAGCAGCCAATTTACCGGCCCTTCGGCCCAGCATTTT; CDR3: CASSQFTGPSAQHF
size: many; D: -; V: TRBV29-1; J: TRBJ1-2; DNA: TGCAGCGTTGAACCCCTCCTTAACTATGGCTACACCTTC; CDR3: CSVEPLLNYGYTF
size: -; D: -; V: TRBV7-2; J: TRBJ2-5; DNA: TGTGCCAGCAGCTTAGCTCCAGGGCAAGAGACCCAGTACTTC; CDR3: CASSLAPGQETQYF
size: many; D: -; V: TRBV30; J: TRBJ1-1; DNA: TGTGCCTGGAGTGTAAGGTCGTATGAAGCTTTCTTT; CDR3: CAWSVRSYEAFF
size: few; D: -; V: TRBV2; J: TRBJ2-1; DNA: TGTGCCAGCAGTGAGGCGATCTACAATGAGCAGTTCTTC; CDR3: CASSEAIYNEQFF
size: few; D: -; V: TRBV6-5; J: TRBJ2-7; DNA: TGTGCCAGCAGTCGCAGGGGAGGACAGCACGAGCAGTACTTC; CDR3: CASSRRGGQHEQYF
size: many; D: -; V: TRBV29-1; J: TRBJ1-5; DNA: TGCAGCGTTGGGGGGTTTAATCAGCCCCAGCATTTT; CDR3: CSVGGFNQPQHF
size: few; D: -; V: TRBV5-1; J: TRBJ2-1; DNA: TGCGCCAGCAGCTTGCCCTTGGGAGGGGGTGGCGATGAGCAGTTCTTC; CDR3: CASSLPLGGGGDEQFF
size: many; D: -; V: TRBV12-3/TRBV12-4; J: TRBJ2-5; DNA: TGTGCCAGCAGTTTGGGGACACACCAAGAGACCCAGTACTTC; CDR3: CASSLGTHQETQYF
size: -; D: -; V: TRBV5-1; J: TRBJ2-7; DNA: TGCGCCAGCAGAAAGGCGGACTCCTACGAGCAGTACTTC; CDR3: CASRKADSYEQYF
size: -; D: TRBD1; V: TRBV6-1; J: TRBJ1-2; DNA: TGTGCCAGCAGTGGAGCCGGGACAGGGACGGGAGGCTACACCTTC; CDR3: CASSGAGTGTGGYTF
size: medium-sized; D: -; V: TRBV27; J: TRBJ2-2; DNA: TGTGCCAGCAGTTTGGAGAAGTTTGGCCGGGAGCTGTTTTTT; CDR3: CASSLEKFGRELFF
size: -; D: TRBD1; V: TRBV7-3; J: TRBJ2-2; DNA: TGTGCCAGCAGCCTCGGACAGGGATTTTCCGGGGAGCTGTTTTTT; CDR3: CASSLGQGFSGELFF
size: few; D: TRBD2; V: TRBV12-3/TRBV12-4; J: TRBJ2-5; DNA: TGTGCCAGCAGTTTATTTCCGGGAGGCGGGCAAGAGACCCAGTACTTC; CDR3: CASSLFPGGGQETQYF
size: many; D: TRBD1; V: TRBV7-2; J: TRBJ1-6; DNA: TGTGCCAGCAGCTTAGCCCCCTGGACAGGGGAAGCCCTCCACTTT; CDR3: CASSLAPWTGEALHF
size: many; D: -; V: TRBV2; J: TRBJ2-5; DNA: TGTGCCAGCAGTGAGAGAATGGGGGCCCAGTACTTC; CDR3: CASSERMGAQYF
size: few; D: -; V: TRBV20-1; J: TRBJ2-1; DNA: TGCAGTGCTAGAATGTACGGACTATACAATGAGCAGTTCTTC; CDR3: CSARMYGLYNEQFF
size: many; D: -; V: TRBV2; J: TRBJ1-1; DNA: TGTGCCAGCATGAGCAGGGGCGGAATTCGGGCTTTCTTT; CDR3: CASMSRGGIRAFF